The T cell receptor beta chain under discussion was sequenced for a study of control samples from healthy donors and cancer patients (dated by TCRdb to about 2020). The method behind the library was the immunoSEQ multiplex PCR assay. In TCRdb, the immuneACCESS table is reduced to in-frame sequences with V and J assigned. These tables do not hold every clone; where another copy was compared, an unresolved V gene accounts for under half, and the others remain unexplained. This sample holds some 130,000 clones; roughly 90% were observed only once. More than 2% of the sample is taken by the ten largest. The trim is 4 bases for V and 3 bases for J, with a gap of 13 bases between the germline ends. Inclusive of the bounding cysteine and phenylalanine, the CDR3 is 14 residues long. Kept here is only the CDR3 DNA, which spans 42 bases and is read in frame from base 1. In the germline V gene, CDR1 corresponds to LGHNA and CDR2 to YNFKEQ.

A note on this clone: Its antigen is unknown. Nothing much larger sits one base from this clone, and base qualities are not available.

The chain was built from TRBV4-2 and TRBJ2-7; the D gene could be either TRBD1 or TRBD2, each agreeing at 5 bases. The TCR originated in a man in his late teens or twenties in good health. The source material was blood. The CDR3 corresponds to CASSPRDGNYEQYF. The DNA sequence reads TGTGCCAGCAGCCCCCGGGACGGGAACTACGAGCAGTACTTC.